These 3 T cell receptor beta chains share one sample of origin, sequenced in a study of blood T cell repertoires in COVID-19. TCRdb's copy holds only in-frame clones and misses some; the assay was immunoSEQ multiplex PCR. In the table there are more than 95,000 clones, about 89% of which are singletons. Sequencing used peripheral blood. These receptors were collected from a human donor in a cohort sampled during active COVID-19.

V and J are TRBV7-3 and TRBJ2-2, with D tentatively TRBD2 (5 bases). This CDR3 has 16 amino acids. Per germline, CDR1 SGHTA and CDR2 FQGTGA. The V end was cut by 5 bases, the J end by 4 bases, with 17 bases between. For the CDR3, the DNA is TGTGCCAGCAGCCCCGGGGTAGGGAGAGTCACCGGGGAGCTGTTTTTT. Protein: CASSPGVGRVTGELFF. Drawing the rest from reference TRBV7-3 and TRBJ2-2, the complete variable domain is GAGVSQTPSNKVTEKGKYVELRCDPISGHTALYWYRQSLGQGPEFLIYFQGTGAADDSGLPNDRFFAVRPEGSVSTLKIQRTERGDSAVYLCASSPGVGRVTGELFFGEGSRLTVL.

The chain links TRBV2 to TRBJ1-2, with D tentatively TRBD1 (6 bases). The germline V and J ends were trimmed by 8 bases and 3 bases, with 19 bases remaining between them. In germline, CDR1 is SNHLY, CDR2 FYNNEI. The CDR3 sequence is 15 residues long. The CDR3 DNA reads TGTGCCAGCCAGAAACAGGGTACTCGCGACTATGGCTACACCTTC. Residues: CASQKQGTRDYGYTF.

The rearrangement uses TRBV9 and TRBJ1-5; 7 bases are a match to TRBD1. Germline CDR1 SGDLS, CDR2 YYNGEE. V was clipped by 4 bases and J by 7 bases; unmatched bases: 11. This CDR3 has 15 residues. The CDR3 DNA reads as TGTGCCAGCAGCAAAACAGGGGACGTAGGACAGCCCCAGCATTTT. Protein product: CASSKTGDVGQPQHF. The whole variable domain, filled in from reference TRBV9 and TRBJ1-5, reads DSGVTQTPKHLITATGQRVTLRCSPRSGDLSVYWYQQSLDQGLQFLIQYYNGEERAKGNILERFSAQQFPDLHSELNLSSLELGDSALYFCASSKTGDVGQPQHFGDGTRLSIL.